The 30 T cell receptor beta chains in this list originate from one sample, sequenced in a study of blood T cells in healthy people across ages. Then a second PCR, running roughly 7 to 12 cycles, was carried out with a sample-barcoded 5' primer and a J-beta primer mix. From the 5' RACE reads, TCRdb called clonotypes with MiXCR, one entry per CDR3 protein. The data show 800,000 to 1,300,000 distinct CDR3 sequences, approximately 25% seen once. The same sample was also studied in work on T cells of mothers and their children.

The sample consisted of blood. The receptors derive from a girl aged 2 to 10 in good health.

The rearrangement uses TRBV27 and TRBJ1-1; D may be TRBD1 (5 bases). The CDR3 length is 15 residues. CDR1 is MNHEY and CDR2 is SMNVEV in the germline V gene (reference sequence). Trimming stripped 5 bases from V and 5 bases from J, with 18 bases between. For the CDR3, the DNA is TGTGCCAGCAGTGCCCGCCGAAGGGGAGAGACTGAAGCTTTCTTT. This codes for CASSARRRGETEAFF.

This sequence joins TRBV3-1 and TRBJ1-2, with 7 bases fitting TRBD1. This CDR3 spans 13 amino acids. The V segment lost 6 bases and the J segment 8 bases; nucleotides outside the gene matches: 9. Germline V gives CDR1 LGHDT, CDR2 YNNKEL (reference sequence). The CDR3 nucleotides are TGTGCCAGCAGTCATGAGGGGGCGGACGGCTACACCTTC. Protein sequence: CASSHEGADGYTF.

This clonotype has more than one count but fewer than ten. This chain connects TRBV15 to TRBJ2-1; no reliable D call. The J call may be mistaken, given a closer DNA end match to TRBJ2-7. The CDR3 length is 11 residues. The germline gives CDR1 LNHNV, CDR2 YYDKDF (reference sequence). CDR3: CATSRDGEQYF. CDR3 DNA sequence: TGTGCCACCAGCAGAGATGGGGAGCAGTACTTC.

This clonotype was counted only a few times. The chain links TRBV20-1 to TRBJ1-6, with D unresolved. CDR1 and CDR2 from the germline V gene are DFQATT and SNEGSKA (reference sequence). Trimming cost V 0 bases and J 7 bases, with 10 bases left between them. The CDR3 is made up of 14 amino acids. The CDR3 spells CSARDWASNSPLHF. The CDR3 DNA is TGCAGTGCTAGAGATTGGGCATCCAATTCACCCCTCCACTTT.

The chain has TRBV15 and TRBJ1-6; the D is unclear. V was clipped by 3 bases and J by 10 bases, with 19 bases between them. The CDR3 extends over 16 amino acids. The germline CDR1 and CDR2 sequences are LNHNV and YYDKDF (reference sequence). The CDR3 DNA reads as TGTGCCACCAGCAGGGATACTGCACCCCAGGCGTCACCCCTCCACTTT. Its protein is CATSRDTAPQASPLHF.

The chain recombines TRBV20-1 with TRBJ2-5; the match to TRBD2 covers 11 bases. The J call is doubtful: the DNA matches TRBJ2-1 better. The CDR3 sequence is 15 residues long. In germline, CDR1 is DFQATT, CDR2 SNEGSKA (reference sequence). CDR3: CSANTGTSGYNEQFF. The CDR3 DNA follows: TGCAGTGCCAATACCGGGACTAGCGGCTACAATGAGCAGTTCTTC.

The V call is TRBV6-1, the J call TRBJ2-3; unclear D gene. This CDR3 contains 15 residues. V was pared by 2 bases and J by 0 bases, with 9 bases between. Germline CDR1 MNHNS, CDR2 SASEGT. For the CDR3, the DNA is TGTGCCAGCAGTGAAAGGAAAACTAGCACAGATACGCAGTATTTT. The encoded protein is CASSERKTSTDTQYF.

This clonotype has at least ten counts. This rearrangement joins TRBV6-5 to TRBJ1-1; D gene uncertain. The CDR3 sequence is 17 residues long. The germline gives CDR1 MNHEY, CDR2 SVGAGI. The germline V and J ends were trimmed by 7 bases and 0 bases, with 21 bases remaining between them. The CDR3 loop is CASTQRPRVGVNTEAFF. CDR3 bases: TGTGCCAGCACCCAACGCCCACGGGTTGGGGTGAACACTGAAGCTTTCTTT.

In its sample, this clonotype was seen a few times. The chain combines TRBV3-1 with TRBJ2-4; D unclear. This CDR3 spans 14 amino acids. Trimming removed 4 bases from V and 1 base from J, with 8 bases in between. CDR1 is LGHDT and CDR2 is YNNKEL in the germline V gene (reference sequence). CDR3 loop: CASSRSWAKNIQYF. The CDR3 DNA sequence: TGTGCCAGCAGCCGTTCATGGGCCAAAAACATTCAGTACTTC.

This clonotype was observed a few times. This chain uses TRBV5-1 with TRBJ1-1, with D perhaps TRBD1 (6 bases). This CDR3 contains 15 residues. Per the germline V gene, CDR1 is SGHRS and CDR2 is YFSETQ. V gave up 3 bases and J gave up 5 bases, with 17 bases separating them. The CDR3 nucleotides are TGCGCCAGCAGCTGGGGCGGGACAAAAGAAACTGAAGCTTTCTTT. Its protein product is CASSWGGTKETEAFF.

This clonotype was picked up a small number of times. V gene TRBV29-1 combines with J gene TRBJ1-2; D not certain. CDR1 is SQVTM, CDR2 ANQGSEA, per germline. This CDR3 is 11 amino acids long. The V end lost 1 base, the J end lost 3 bases, and 3 bases lay between the germline ends. DNA for the CDR3: TGCAGCGTTGAAGTCGACTATGGCTACACCTTC. This gives the protein CSVEVDYGYTF.

The DNA of the CDR3 is TGTGCCAGCAGCTTATTCCTGACGAACAGGTTTTACTCCTACGAGCAGTACTTC. As protein: CASSLFLTNRFYSYEQYF. V is TRBV11-2 and J is TRBJ2-7; tentatively, D is TRBD1 (5 bases). Germline V gives CDR1 SGHAT, CDR2 FQNNGV. The length of the CDR3 is 18 residues. Between the trimmed V and J ends, which lost 2 bases and 0 bases, there was a span of 20 bases. Based on the CDR3 plus reference TRBV11-2 and TRBJ2-7, the full variable domain is EAGVAQSPRYKIIEKRQSVAFWCNPISGHATLYWYQQILGQGPKLLIQFQNNGVVDDSQLPKDRFSAERLKGVDSTLKIQPAKLEDSAVYLCASSLFLTNRFYSYEQYFGPGTRLTVT.

The sample holds a few counts of this clonotype. This rearrangement joins TRBV15 to TRBJ1-5; D is ambiguous. The CDR3 sequence is 13 residues long. V was pared by 1 base and J by 7 bases, with 8 bases between. In germline, CDR1 is LNHNV, CDR2 YYDKDF (reference sequence). CDR3 region: CATSRGRVQPQHF. For the CDR3, the DNA is TGTGCCACCAGCAGAGGAAGGGTCCAGCCCCAGCATTTT.

The CDR3 coding sequence is TGTGCCAGCAGCCCGGGGGGAGATTATAGCAATCAGCCCCAGCATTTT. Translating it yields CASSPGGDYSNQPQHF. The rearrangement links TRBV12-3 or TRBV12-4 to TRBJ1-5; tentative D call: TRBD1 (5 bases). The CDR3 has 16 residues. The V end lost 6 bases, the J end lost 0 bases, and 15 bases lay between the germline ends.

This clonotype was found a few times. This chain links TRBV7-9 with TRBJ2-3, with a possible D match to TRBD1 (5 bases). Per the germline V gene, CDR1 is SEHNR and CDR2 is FQNEAQ (reference sequence). V lost 7 bases, J lost 7 bases, and 12 bases lay in between. The CDR3 contains 12 residues. As DNA, the CDR3 is TGTGCCAGCAACGAAGGGGTGAATACGCAGTATTTT. This codes for CASNEGVNTQYF.

This rearrangement joins TRBV7-2 to TRBJ2-7, with 15 bases that match TRBD2. With 4 bases clipped from V and 12 bases from J, the junction kept 7 bases outside the gene matches. The CDR3 has 14 residues. Germline CDR1 and CDR2: SGHTA and FQGNSA. CDR3 in DNA: TGTGCCAGCAGCTCGGGACTAGCGGGGGGCCGGGGGTACTTC. The encoded protein is CASSSGLAGGRGYF. Complete variable domain (other parts from reference TRBV7-2 and TRBJ2-7): GAGVSQSPSNKVTEKGKDVELRCDPISGHTALYWYRQSLGQGLEFLIYFQGNSAPDKSGLPSDRFSAERTGGSVSTLTIQRTQQEDSAVYLCASSSGLAGGRGYFGPGTRLTVT.

This clonotype was seen a handful of times. The J gene is TRBJ2-5, the V gene TRBV4-1; 10 bases align to TRBD1. The trim removed 0 bases at V and 7 bases at J, leaving 11 bases unmatched. CDR1 MGHRA and CDR2 YSYEKL come from the germline V gene. The CDR3 spans 17 residues. CDR3 loop: CASSQDAIGQGDRTQYF. The CDR3, as DNA: TGCGCCAGCAGCCAAGACGCAATAGGACAGGGGGACAGGACCCAGTACTTC.

The chain employs TRBV4-1 and TRBJ2-5; D could derive from TRBD1 or TRBD2 (5 bases each). The CDR3 runs to 12 residues. Trimming stripped 0 bases from V and 6 bases from J, with 5 bases between. From germline, CDR1 is MGHRA and CDR2 YSYEKL. This CDR3 reads CASSQEGQTQYF. Written as DNA, the CDR3 is TGCGCCAGCAGCCAAGAGGGACAGACCCAGTACTTC.

This rearrangement joins TRBV29-1 to TRBJ1-2, with 9 nucleotides matching TRBD1. The CDR3 loop spans 13 amino acids. Germline CDR1 reads SQVTM; CDR2 reads ANQGSEA. The CDR3 coding sequence is TGCGCAGTCTACAGGGGGCAGAACTATGGCTACACCTTC. Translating it yields CAVYRGQNYGYTF.

This chain links TRBV12-5 with TRBJ2-7; possibly TRBD1 or TRBD2 for D (6 bases each). Germline-derived CDR1 and CDR2 are LGHNT and FRNRAP. The length of the CDR3 is 16 residues. V was trimmed by 6 bases and J by 1 base, leaving 19 bases between them. The CDR3 DNA is TGTGCTAGTGGCCCAACTCCGGGGGCGACATCCTACGAGCAGTACTTC. Amino acid sequence: CASGPTPGATSYEQYF.

This clonotype was seen a handful of times. The V and J genes are TRBV5-1 and TRBJ1-2; D remains ambiguous. The CDR3 consists of 11 residues. V shed 9 bases and J shed 4 bases, with 10 bases lying between them. Germline lookup yields CDR1 SGHRS and CDR2 YFSETQ. The CDR3 sequence: CATGDFYGYTF. The CDR3 bases are TGCGCCACTGGGGATTTCTATGGCTACACCTTC.

DNA of the CDR3: TGTGCCAGCAGCTTTCGCCGGACAAAAGGACTAGCCTCAGATACGCAGTATTTT. The encoded protein is CASSFRRTKGLASDTQYF. This chain connects TRBV5-5 to TRBJ2-3, with 8 positions matching TRBD2. The CDR3 runs to 18 residues. V was pared by 2 bases and J by 4 bases, with 15 bases of the junction left unmatched. Germline V gives CDR1 SGHKS, CDR2 YYEKEE (reference sequence).

This chain joins TRBV12-3 or TRBV12-4 and TRBJ1-4; D call uncertain. V dropped 6 bases and J dropped 8 bases, with 10 bases sitting between them. The CDR3 extends over 12 amino acids. CDR3: CASSLTQEKLFF. Here the CDR3 DNA reads TGTGCCAGCAGCTTAACACAGGAAAAACTGTTTTTT.

This clonotype appeared a few times. The chain employs TRBV7-9 and TRBJ2-1; 10 bases match TRBD2. TRBJ2-7 matches the DNA end more closely, so the J call is doubtful. CDR3 length: 14 residues. Germline-derived CDR1 and CDR2 are SEHNR and FQNEAQ (reference sequence). The DNA for the CDR3 is TGTGCCAGCAGCTTAACGGCTAGCGGGAGCGAGCAGTACTTC. The encoded protein is CASSLTASGSEQYF.

V is TRBV7-2 and J is TRBJ2-7, with 7 bases matching TRBD2. Germline V gene data show CDR1 as SGHTA and CDR2 as FQGNSA. The CDR3 is made up of 15 amino acids. V lost 2 bases and J lost 2; bases outside the gene matches: 6. The CDR3 region has the DNA TGTGCCAGCAGCTTAATTGTGGGAGGGGCCTACGAGCAGTACTTC. It specifies CASSLIVGGAYEQYF.

The J gene is TRBJ2-3, the V gene TRBV20-1, with 13 bases aligning to TRBD2. In germline, CDR1 is DFQATT, CDR2 SNEGSKA (reference sequence). This CDR3 contains 18 residues. After removal of 0 bases from V and 0 bases from J, the junction contained 6 bases not matched to a gene. Here the CDR3 reads CSARDRLAGGPSTDTQYF. In nucleotides, the CDR3 is TGCAGTGCTAGAGATCGACTAGCGGGGGGACCAAGCACAGATACGCAGTATTTT.

V is TRBV13 and J is TRBJ2-1; the D gene is possibly TRBD1 (6 bases). The J call may be faulty, since TRBJ2-7 better matches the DNA end. Germline values: CDR1 PRHDT, CDR2 FYEKMQ (reference sequence). This CDR3 comprises 13 residues. The CDR3 DNA follows: TGTGCCAGCAGCTTAACAGGGAAGAACGAGCAGTACTTC. Translated, it gives CASSLTGKNEQYF.

This clonotype came up many times. This chain connects TRBV5-1 to TRBJ2-7; TRBD2 aligns across 12 bases. Per germline, CDR1 SGHRS and CDR2 YFSETQ. The CDR3 sequence is 15 residues long. J was trimmed by 7 bases and V by 0 bases; bases with no gene match: 5. The CDR3 DNA follows: TGCGCCAGCAGCTTGGGACTAGCGGGAGTGGAAGAGCAGTACTTC. Protein: CASSLGLAGVEEQYF.

This chain connects TRBV7-3 to TRBJ2-3; D is possibly TRBD2 (6 bases). The V and J ends lost 5 bases and 0 bases respectively, with 12 bases between them. The CDR3 consists of 15 residues. Germline V gene sequence: CDR1 SGHTA, CDR2 FQGTGA. The DNA for the CDR3 is TGTGCCAGCAGCACAACCGGGACTAGCACAGATACGCAGTATTTT. This codes for CASSTTGTSTDTQYF. Together with reference TRBV7-3 and TRBJ2-3, the CDR3 gives the full variable domain: GAGVSQTPSNKVTEKGKYVELRCDPISGHTALYWYRQSLGQGPEFLIYFQGTGAADDSGLPNDRFFAVRPEGSVSTLKIQRTERGDSAVYLCASSTTGTSTDTQYFGPGTRLTVL.

The table lists this clonotype with a few counts. V is TRBV25-1 and J is TRBJ2-3; D is undetermined. CDR3 length: 13 residues. The V end was cut by 3 bases, the J end by 2 bases, with 6 bases between. Germline V gives CDR1 MGHDK, CDR2 SYGVNS. The CDR3 here is CASSDRLTDTQYF. The CDR3 DNA reads as TGTGCCAGCAGTGATCGACTCACAGATACGCAGTATTTT.